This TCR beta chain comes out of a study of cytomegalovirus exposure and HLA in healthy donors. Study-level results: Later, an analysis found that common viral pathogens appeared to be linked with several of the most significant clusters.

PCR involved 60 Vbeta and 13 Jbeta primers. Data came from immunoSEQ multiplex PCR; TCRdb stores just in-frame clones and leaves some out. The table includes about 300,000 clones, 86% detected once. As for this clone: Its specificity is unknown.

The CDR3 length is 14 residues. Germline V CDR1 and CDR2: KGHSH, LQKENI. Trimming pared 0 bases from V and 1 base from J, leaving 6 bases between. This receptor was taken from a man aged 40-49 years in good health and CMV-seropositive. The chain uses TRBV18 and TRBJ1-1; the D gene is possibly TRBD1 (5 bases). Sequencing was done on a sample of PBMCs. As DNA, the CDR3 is TGTGCCAGCTCACCACCTGGACAGAACACTGAAGCTTTCTTT. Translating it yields CASSPPGQNTEAFF.